This T cell receptor (beta chain) originates from a study of blood T cell repertoires in COVID-19. Study overall: There were acute and convalescent COVID-19 samples, and they came from the United States, Italy and Spain. In each case, the material was cDNA or gDNA derived from T cells, B-cell-depleted T cells, or PBMCs.

This clone occurred a few times. This CDR3 spans 15 amino acids. V was shortened by 6 bases and J by 4 bases, with 16 bases between the two germline ends. The germline V gene encodes CDR1 MNHEY and CDR2 SVGAGI. In the original processing: The authors estimated nucleated cell counts from reference gene primer amplification. TCRdb's copy holds only in-frame clones and misses some; the assay was immunoSEQ multiplex PCR. V and J calls and clone size are those listed in that table; D and trimming were worked out from the DNA. The sample records some 180,000 clones, 75% to 85% being singletons. The rearrangement links TRBV6-5 to TRBJ1-3; possibly TRBD1 for D (6 bases). Sample: peripheral blood. This receptor was taken from a woman aged 40-49 years with COVID-19, enrolled during active disease. The CDR3 DNA sequence: TGTGCCAGCAGCCGAAAACAGGGACACGGAAACACCATATATTTT. Encoded protein: CASSRKQGHGNTIYF.